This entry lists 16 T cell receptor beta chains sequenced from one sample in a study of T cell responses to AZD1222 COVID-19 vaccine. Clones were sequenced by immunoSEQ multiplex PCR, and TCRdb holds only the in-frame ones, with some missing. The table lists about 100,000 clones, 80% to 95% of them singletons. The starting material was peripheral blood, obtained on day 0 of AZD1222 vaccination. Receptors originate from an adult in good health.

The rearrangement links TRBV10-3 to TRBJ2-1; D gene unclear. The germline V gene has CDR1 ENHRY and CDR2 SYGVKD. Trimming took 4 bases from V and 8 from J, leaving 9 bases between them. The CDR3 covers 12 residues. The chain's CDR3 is CAISAVSDEQFF. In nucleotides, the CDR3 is TGTGCCATCAGTGCCGTGTCGGATGAGCAGTTCTTC.

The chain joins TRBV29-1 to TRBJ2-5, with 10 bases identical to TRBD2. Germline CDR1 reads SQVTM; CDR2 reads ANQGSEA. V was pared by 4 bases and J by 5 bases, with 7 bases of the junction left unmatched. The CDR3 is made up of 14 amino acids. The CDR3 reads CSVGAGGFRETQYF. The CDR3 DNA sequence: TGCAGCGTTGGAGCGGGAGGGTTTAGGGAGACCCAGTACTTC.

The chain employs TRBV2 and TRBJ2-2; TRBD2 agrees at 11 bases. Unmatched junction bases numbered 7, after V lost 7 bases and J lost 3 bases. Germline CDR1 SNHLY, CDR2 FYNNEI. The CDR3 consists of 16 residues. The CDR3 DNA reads TGTGCCAGCAAAGGGACTAGCGGTTATTACACCGGGGAGCTGTTTTTT. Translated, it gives CASKGTSGYYTGELFF.

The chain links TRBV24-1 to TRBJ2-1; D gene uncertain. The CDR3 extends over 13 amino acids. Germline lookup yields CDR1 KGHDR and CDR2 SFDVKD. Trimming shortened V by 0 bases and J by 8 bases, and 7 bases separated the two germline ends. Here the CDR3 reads CATSDLGGDEQFF. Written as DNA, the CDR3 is TGTGCCACCAGTGATTTGGGCGGCGATGAGCAGTTCTTC.

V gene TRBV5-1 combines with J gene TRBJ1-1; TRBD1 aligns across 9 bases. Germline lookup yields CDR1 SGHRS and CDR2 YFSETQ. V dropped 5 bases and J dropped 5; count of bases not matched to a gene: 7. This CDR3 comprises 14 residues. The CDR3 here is CASRGQGEATEAFF. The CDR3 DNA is TGCGCCAGCAGGGGACAGGGTGAGGCTACTGAAGCTTTCTTT.

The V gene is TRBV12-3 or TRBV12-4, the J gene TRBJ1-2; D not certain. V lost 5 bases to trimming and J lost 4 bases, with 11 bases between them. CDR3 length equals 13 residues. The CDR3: CASSREVPYGYTF. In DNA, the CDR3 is TGTGCCAGCAGTCGAGAGGTACCCTATGGCTACACCTTC.

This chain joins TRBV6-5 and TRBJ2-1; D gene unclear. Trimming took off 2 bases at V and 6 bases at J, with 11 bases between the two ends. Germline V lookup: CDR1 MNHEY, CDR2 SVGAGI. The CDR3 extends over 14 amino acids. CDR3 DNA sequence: TGTGCCAGCAGTTACCTGCCTCTTACCAATGAGCAGTTCTTC. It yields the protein CASSYLPLTNEQFF.

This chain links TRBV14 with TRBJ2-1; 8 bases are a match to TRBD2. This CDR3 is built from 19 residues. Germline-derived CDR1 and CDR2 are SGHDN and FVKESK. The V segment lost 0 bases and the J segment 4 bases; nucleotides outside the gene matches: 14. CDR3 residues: CASSQDPPPWSGSYNEQFF. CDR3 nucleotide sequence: TGTGCCAGCAGCCAAGACCCCCCCCCGTGGAGCGGGAGTTACAATGAGCAGTTCTTC.

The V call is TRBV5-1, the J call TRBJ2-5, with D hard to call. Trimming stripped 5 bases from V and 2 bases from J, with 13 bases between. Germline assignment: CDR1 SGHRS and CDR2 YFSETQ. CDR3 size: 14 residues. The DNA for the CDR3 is TGCGCCAGCAGGCTTGATAGGCAGCAAGAGACCCAGTACTTC. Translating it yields CASRLDRQQETQYF.

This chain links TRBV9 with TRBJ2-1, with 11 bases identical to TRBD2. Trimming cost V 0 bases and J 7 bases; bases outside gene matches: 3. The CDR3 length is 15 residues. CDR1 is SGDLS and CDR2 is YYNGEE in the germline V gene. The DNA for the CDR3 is TGTGCCAGCAGCGTAGCGTCTAGCGGGAGGAATGAGCAGTTCTTC. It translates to CASSVASSGRNEQFF.

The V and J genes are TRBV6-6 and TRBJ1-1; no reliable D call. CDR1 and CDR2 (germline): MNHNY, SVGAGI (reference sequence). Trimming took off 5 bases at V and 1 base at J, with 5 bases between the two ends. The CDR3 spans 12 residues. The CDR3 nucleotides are TGTGCCAGCAGTAACCGGAACACTGAAGCTTTCTTT. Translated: CASSNRNTEAFF.

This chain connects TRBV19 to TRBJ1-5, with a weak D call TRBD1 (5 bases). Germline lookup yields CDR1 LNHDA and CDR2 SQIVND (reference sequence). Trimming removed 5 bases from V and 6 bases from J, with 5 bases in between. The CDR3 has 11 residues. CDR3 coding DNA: TGTGCCAGTAGTCAGGGTCAGCCCCAGCATTTT. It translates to CASSQGQPQHF.

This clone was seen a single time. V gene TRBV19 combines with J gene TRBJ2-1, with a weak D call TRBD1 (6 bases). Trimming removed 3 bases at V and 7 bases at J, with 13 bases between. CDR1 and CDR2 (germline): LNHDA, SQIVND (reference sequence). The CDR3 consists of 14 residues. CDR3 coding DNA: TGTGCCAGTAGTATTCGGGACATGATAAATGAGCAGTTCTTC. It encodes CASSIRDMINEQFF.

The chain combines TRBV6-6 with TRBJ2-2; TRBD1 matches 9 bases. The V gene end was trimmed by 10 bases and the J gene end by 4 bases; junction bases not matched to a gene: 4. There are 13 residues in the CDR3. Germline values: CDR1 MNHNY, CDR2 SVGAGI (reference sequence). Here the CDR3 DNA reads TGTGCCATCCGGGACAGGGCCACCGGGGAGCTGTTTTTT. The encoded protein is CAIRDRATGELFF.

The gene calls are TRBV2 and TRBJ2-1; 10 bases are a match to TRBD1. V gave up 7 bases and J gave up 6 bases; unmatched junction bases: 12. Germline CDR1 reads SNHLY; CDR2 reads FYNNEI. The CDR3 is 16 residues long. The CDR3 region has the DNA TGTGCCAGCAACAACGACGGGACAGGGGCTCTCAATGAGCAGTTCTTC. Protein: CASNNDGTGALNEQFF. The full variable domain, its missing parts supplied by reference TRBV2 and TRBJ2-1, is EPEVTQTPSHQVTQMGQEVILRCVPISNHLYFYWYRQILGQKVEFLVSFYNNEISEKSEIFDDQFSVERPDGSNFTLKIRSTKLEDSAMYFCASNNDGTGALNEQFFGPGTRLTVL.

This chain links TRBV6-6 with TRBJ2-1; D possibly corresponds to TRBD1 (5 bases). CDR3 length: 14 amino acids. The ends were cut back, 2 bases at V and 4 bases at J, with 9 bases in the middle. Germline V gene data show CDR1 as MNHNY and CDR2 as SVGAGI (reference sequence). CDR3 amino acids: CASSYADRYNEQFF. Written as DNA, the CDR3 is TGTGCCAGCAGTTACGCCGACAGATACAATGAGCAGTTCTTC.